This T cell receptor (beta chain) was recorded in a study of cytomegalovirus exposure and HLA in healthy donors. Study in general: Most donors, about 77% of a few hundred genotyped, fell in the Caucasian-associated ancestry cluster. Broader study findings: As was reported, the classifier diagnosed cytomegalovirus status with high specificity and sensitivity. Later analysis revealed greater clonal expansion in HLA-associated TCR beta chains than in equally common others. Prior analysis indicated that the majority of TCR beta V segments exhibited productivity approximately 87% or approximately 30% of the time.

This clone was observed once. Its antigen remains unknown. Use of 60 Vbeta and 13 Jbeta primers characterized the PCR. The table came from immunoSEQ multiplex PCR; TCRdb's copy has only in-frame clones and leaves some out. The profile shows about 140,000 clones, 70% to 85% of them singletons. Trimming removed 0 bases from V and 4 bases from J; junction bases left unmatched: 11. Germline V gene sequence: CDR1 MDHEN, CDR2 SYDVKM. The length of the CDR3 is 18 residues. This TCR was sampled from a woman in her 40s in good health and CMV-seronegative. The chain joins TRBV28 to TRBJ1-4; 7 bases are shared with TRBD1. Sequenced: PBMCs. CDR3 sequence (DNA): TGTGCCAGCAGTTTATGGGCCCACAGGGGCAGAGGTAATGAAAAACTGTTTTTT. Protein product: CASSLWAHRGRGNEKLFF.